The present T cell receptor beta chain was sequenced within a study of T cells in women clearing cervical HPV infection. Notes on the study in general: Cases and controls were distinguished at AUC approximately 0.8 by richness and V genes.

Comments on this clone: Its antigen is unidentified.

Using immunoSEQ multiplex PCR, the repertoire was profiled, and TCRdb retains in-frame clones only, with some absent. Its listing shows approximately 31,000 clones. Input material: blood buffy coat. The TCR was taken from a woman aged 18-69 years with a cervical HPV16 infection that either progressed to CIN3+ or cleared (not recorded which).

CDR3 sequence: CSVWGTAVGSEQYF. The part of the CDR3 DNA that was read is TGCAGCGTTTGGGGGACAGCGGTGGGGAGCGAG. The chain links TRBV29-1 to TRBJ2-7; 7 bases are a match to TRBD1. The sequenced fragment ends 3 residues before the CDR3 boundary, so the rest is inferred from the germline J gene. This CDR3 region has 14 residues. Germline V gene data show CDR1 as SQVTM and CDR2 as ANQGSEA. V dropped 5 bases and J dropped 6; count of bases not matched to a gene: 13.